This is a list of T cell receptor beta chains from one sample in a study of cytomegalovirus exposure and HLA in healthy donors. The method was immunoSEQ multiplex PCR; TCRdb's version includes in-frame clones alone and lacks a portion of them. Of 60,000 to 65,000 clones in the sample, 95% were seen once. The sample was PBMCs. These receptors were collected from a woman under 30 in good health and CMV-seropositive. Each CDR3 is given with its conserved first and last residue. The D gene is left open where the match is weak. Rows may omit the clone size; those that give it use once, few, many or a size class.

V gene	clone size	J gene	D gene	CDR3 protein	CDR3 DNA
TRBV27	-	TRBJ1-2	TRBD1	CASSLYPWTGGGPGYTF	TGTGCCAGCAGTCTGTATCCGTGGACAGGGGGCGGTCCTGGCTACACCTTC
TRBV27	-	TRBJ1-2	-	CASSPPTGFGYTF	TGTGCCAGCAGCCCCCCGACGGGGTTTGGCTACACCTTC
TRBV14	-	TRBJ2-7	-	CASSHLREQYF	TGTGCCAGCAGCCACCTTCGGGAGCAGTACTTC
TRBV28	-	TRBJ2-7	TRBD1	CASTSGGSYEQYF	TGTGCCAGCACCTCAGGGGGCAGCTACGAGCAGTACTTC
TRBV6-5	-	TRBJ1-1	TRBD1	CASSYATGATEAFF	TGTGCCAGCAGTTACGCCACAGGGGCCACTGAAGCTTTCTTT
TRBV7-9	once	TRBJ1-1	-	CASSSQSEAFF	TGTGCCAGCAGCTCCCAATCTGAAGCTTTCTTT
TRBV6-5	-	TRBJ2-7	-	CASSPTNAYEQYF	TGTGCCAGCAGTCCGACTAACGCCTACGAGCAGTACTTC
TRBV28	-	TRBJ2-1	TRBD2	CASSLWTSGNYNEQFF	TGTGCCAGCAGTTTATGGACTAGCGGGAACTACAATGAGCAGTTCTTC
TRBV27	-	TRBJ2-7	-	CASSFGGSEQYF	TGTGCCAGCAGTTTTGGGGGGAGCGAGCAGTACTTC
TRBV9	-	TRBJ1-5	TRBD1	CASSEDRGDQPQHF	TGTGCCAGCAGTGAAGACAGGGGGGACCAGCCCCAGCATTTT
TRBV6-5	once	TRBJ1-1	TRBD1	CASSRRQGEAFF	TGTGCCAGCTCTAGACGACAGGGTGAAGCTTTCTTT
TRBV2	-	TRBJ2-1	TRBD1	CASTQDRGIREQFF	TGTGCCAGCACCCAGGACAGGGGGATAAGGGAGCAGTTCTTC
TRBV28	-	TRBJ2-3	TRBD2	CASSKRRLAGTDTQYF	TGTGCCAGCAGTAAGCGAAGGCTAGCGGGCACAGATACGCAGTATTTT
TRBV28	-	TRBJ1-4	TRBD1	CASRIDREVEKLFF	TGTGCCAGCAGGATTGACAGGGAGGTTGAAAAACTGTTTTTT
TRBV7-9	-	TRBJ2-3	-	CASSPGGDTQYF	TGTGCCAGCAGCCCAGGGGGGGATACGCAGTATTTT
TRBV11-2	-	TRBJ2-5	-	CASSFLQGGKETQYF	TGTGCCAGCAGCTTCTTACAGGGGGGGAAAGAGACCCAGTACTTC
TRBV9	once	TRBJ2-2	TRBD2	CASSVETSGRVGELFF	TGTGCCAGCAGCGTAGAGACTAGCGGACGGGTCGGGGAGCTGTTTTTT
TRBV5-1	-	TRBJ1-2	TRBD1	CASSVPAGQDYGYTF	TGCGCCAGCAGCGTACCCGCGGGACAGGATTATGGCTACACCTTC
TRBV30	-	TRBJ1-4	TRBD1	CAWSATGGPEKLFF	TGTGCCTGGAGCGCGACAGGGGGACCTGAAAAACTGTTTTTT
TRBV6-1	-	TRBJ1-2	TRBD1	CASSEGTGGNYGYTF	TGTGCCAGCAGTGAAGGGACAGGGGGGAACTATGGCTACACCTTC
TRBV7-9	-	TRBJ1-3	-	CASSLGSDRNTIYF	TGTGCCAGCAGCTTAGGTTCCGATCGGAACACCATATATTTT
TRBV7-2	-	TRBJ2-7	-	CASSPRDWGTYEQYF	TGTGCCAGCAGCCCCCGAGATTGGGGCACCTACGAGCAGTACTTC
TRBV7-2	-	TRBJ2-1	-	CASSLEILAYNEQFF	TGTGCCAGCAGCTTAGAGATACTAGCCTACAATGAGCAGTTCTTC
TRBV6-6	-	TRBJ2-4	-	CASSPGYIQYF	TGTGCCAGCAGCCCAGGGTACATTCAGTACTTC
TRBV28	-	TRBJ1-5	-	CASSSDLTGYYQPQHF	TGTGCCAGCAGTTCCGACCTTACAGGGTATTATCAGCCCCAGCATTTT
TRBV18	-	TRBJ2-3	TRBD2	CASSRLAGGNTDTQYF	TGTGCCAGCTCACGTCTAGCGGGGGGGAACACAGATACGCAGTATTTT
TRBV10-3	-	TRBJ2-1	TRBD2	CAIAVAGGPGGSYNEQFF	TGTGCCATCGCGGTAGCGGGAGGCCCCGGAGGTTCCTACAATGAGCAGTTCTTC
TRBV18	-	TRBJ2-2	-	CASSPERGNTGELFF	TGTGCCAGCTCACCGGAAAGAGGGAACACCGGGGAGCTGTTTTTT
TRBV2	once	TRBJ2-7	-	CASSSAGLYEQYF	TGTGCCAGCAGCTCCGCGGGGTTATACGAGCAGTACTTC
TRBV9	-	TRBJ1-2	TRBD1	CASSLGLNRGYGYTF	TGTGCCAGCAGCTTAGGACTCAACAGGGGGTATGGCTACACCTTC
TRBV5-4	-	TRBJ2-2	TRBD1	CASSLSRGPGELFF	TGTGCCAGCAGCTTATCCAGGGGGCCCGGGGAGCTGTTTTTT
TRBV11-2	-	TRBJ1-1	-	CASSLAGDGTEAFF	TGTGCCAGCAGCTTAGCAGGGGACGGCACTGAAGCTTTCTTT
TRBV2	-	TRBJ1-1	-	CASSDRGEAFF	TGTGCCAGCAGTGATCGGGGGGAAGCTTTCTTT
TRBV5-1	-	TRBJ2-2	TRBD2	CASSLLAGGTGELFF	TGCGCCAGCAGCTTACTAGCGGGAGGTACCGGGGAGCTGTTTTTT
TRBV7-7	-	TRBJ2-2	TRBD2	CASSPLAGAGELFF	TGTGCTAGCAGTCCACTAGCGGGAGCCGGGGAGCTGTTTTTT
TRBV20-1	-	TRBJ1-2	-	CSARDSYGYTF	TGCAGTGCTAGGGACAGCTATGGCTACACCTTC
TRBV20-1	few	TRBJ1-2	-	CSAMSGYGYTF	TGCAGTGCCATGTCAGGATATGGCTACACCTTC
TRBV5-1	-	TRBJ2-5	TRBD2	CASSRTSGGAGGETQYF	TGCGCCAGCAGCCGGACTAGCGGGGGGGCCGGCGGTGAGACCCAGTACTTC
TRBV5-6	-	TRBJ2-7	-	CASSLSLAVSSYEQYF	TGTGCCAGCAGCTTGTCTCTAGCAGTTTCCTCCTACGAGCAGTACTTC
TRBV19	-	TRBJ1-2	TRBD1	CASSSQTGGLYGYTF	TGTGCCAGTAGTAGCCAGACAGGGGGCTTGTATGGCTACACCTTC
TRBV7-9	-	TRBJ1-2	-	CATQDSFYGYTF	TGTGCCACCCAGGACAGTTTCTATGGCTACACCTTC
TRBV19	-	TRBJ1-2	-	CASSIYRGLHGYTF	TGTGCCAGTAGTATTTATCGGGGTCTCCATGGCTACACCTTC
TRBV28	-	TRBJ1-5	TRBD1	CASSFRQGDQPQHF	TGTGCCAGCAGTTTCCGACAGGGTGATCAGCCCCAGCATTTT
TRBV5-6	-	TRBJ1-3	-	CASSLGPRIDTSVGTIYF	TGTGCCAGCAGCTTGGGGCCTCGGATAGACACCTCCGTGGGCACCATATATTTT